The present TCR beta chain was sequenced within a study of blood T cell repertoires in COVID-19. Looking at the study overall: The United States, Italy and Spain were the sources of the acute and convalescent COVID-19 samples. T cells, B-cell-depleted T cells, or PBMCs supplied cDNA or gDNA.

As originally analysed: Estimates of nucleated cell counts were drawn from the amplification of reference gene primers. Libraries were prepared by immunoSEQ multiplex PCR; TCRdb keeps only in-frame clonotypes and omits some of them. V and J calls and clone size are as listed in that table; D and trimming were resolved from the DNA. The sample shows 250,000 or so clones, 85% to 90% of them seen only once. V trimming: 1 base; J trimming: 2 bases; junction bases outside the gene matches: 9. In germline, CDR1 is LNHDA, CDR2 SQIVND (reference sequence). This CDR3 contains 18 residues. The clonotype was recovered from an older woman with active or convalescent COVID-19. The sequenced sample consisted of peripheral blood. The chain uses TRBV19 and TRBJ2-7; 12 bases are shared with TRBD2. The chain's CDR3 is CASSIGLAGAFTPYEQYF. The CDR3 DNA reads as TGTGCCAGTAGTATAGGACTAGCGGGGGCCTTTACCCCCTACGAGCAGTACTTC.